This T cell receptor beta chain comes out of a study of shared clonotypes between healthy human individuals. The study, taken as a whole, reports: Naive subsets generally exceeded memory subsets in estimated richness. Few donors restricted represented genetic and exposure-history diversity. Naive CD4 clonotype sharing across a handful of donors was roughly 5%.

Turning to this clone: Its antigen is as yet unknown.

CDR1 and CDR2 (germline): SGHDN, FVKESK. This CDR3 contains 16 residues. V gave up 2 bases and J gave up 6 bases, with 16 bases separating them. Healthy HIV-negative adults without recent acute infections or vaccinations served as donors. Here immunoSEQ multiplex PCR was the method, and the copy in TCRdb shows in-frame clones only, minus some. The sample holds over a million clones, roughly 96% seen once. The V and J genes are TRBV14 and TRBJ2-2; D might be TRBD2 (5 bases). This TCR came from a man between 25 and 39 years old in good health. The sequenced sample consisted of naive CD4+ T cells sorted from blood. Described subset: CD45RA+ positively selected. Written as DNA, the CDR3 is TGTGCCAGCAGCCAATTCATAGGACTGGCTGCCGGGGAGCTGTTTTTT. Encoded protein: CASSQFIGLAAGELFF. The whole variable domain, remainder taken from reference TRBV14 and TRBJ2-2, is EAGVTQFPSHSVIEKGQTVTLRCDPISGHDNLYWYRRVMGKEIKFLLHFVKESKQDESGMPNNRFLAERTGGTYSTLKVQPAELEDSGVYFCASSQFIGLAAGELFFGEGSRLTVL.